These 14 T cell receptor beta chains share one sample of origin, sequenced in a study of blood T cell repertoires in COVID-19. Using immunoSEQ multiplex PCR, the repertoire was profiled, and TCRdb retains in-frame clones only, with some absent. The sample lists about 280,000 clones; approximately 85% were seen once. Sequencing input: peripheral blood. The receptors stem from an older woman with acute or convalescent COVID-19.

The chain recombines TRBV12-5 with TRBJ2-3, with D unclear. Germline assignment: CDR1 LGHNT and CDR2 FRNRAP. This CDR3 contains 12 residues. V was pared by 7 bases and J by 5 bases, with 10 bases between. CDR3: CASAPPGDTQYF. The DNA of the CDR3 is TGTGCTAGTGCACCACCGGGAGATACGCAGTATTTT.

The chain joins TRBV3-1 (or the pseudogene TRBV3-2) to TRBJ2-2; TRBD1 agrees at 9 bases. Germline lookup yields CDR1 LGHDT and CDR2 YNNKEL (reference sequence). This CDR3 has 16 amino acids. V trimming: 3 bases; J trimming: 4 bases; junction bases outside the gene matches: 6. CDR3 coding DNA: TGTGCCAGCAGCCAGGACAGGGGAATTGGCACCGGGGAGCTGTTTTTT. It encodes CASSQDRGIGTGELFF.

The gene calls are TRBV30 and TRBJ2-5; D perhaps matches TRBD2 (6 bases). In germline, CDR1 is GTSNPN, CDR2 SVGIG (reference sequence). Trimming stripped 3 bases from V and 5 bases from J, with 10 bases between. This CDR3 comprises 12 residues. CDR3 sequence: CAWSSREETQYF. In DNA form, the CDR3 reads TGTGCCTGGAGCTCACGGGAGGAGACCCAGTACTTC. Full variable domain (missing parts from reference TRBV30 and TRBJ2-5): SQTIHQWPATLVQPVGSPLSLECTVEGTSNPNLYWYRQAAGRGLQLLFYSVGIGQISSEVPQNLSASRPQDRQFILSSKKLLLSDSGFYLCAWSSREETQYFGPGTRLLVL.

The chain couples TRBV5-1 to TRBJ2-3; D remains unclear. Germline V gives CDR1 SGHRS, CDR2 YFSETQ. The CDR3 has 15 amino acids. The ends were cut back, 0 bases at V and 4 bases at J, with 12 bases in the middle. CDR3 bases: TGCGCCAGCAGCTTGGCCTTTCGTAGTTCAGATACGCAGTATTTT. Its translation: CASSLAFRSSDTQYF.

The chain employs TRBV3-1 (or the pseudogene TRBV3-2) and TRBJ1-2, with TRBD1 as a possible D gene (6 bases). Trimming took 4 bases from V and 2 from J, leaving 14 bases between them. Germline V gene data show CDR1 as LGHDT and CDR2 as YNNKEL (reference sequence). This CDR3 spans 15 amino acids. The CDR3 sequence is CASSPALRGNYGYTF. CDR3 coding DNA: TGTGCCAGCAGCCCCGCCTTGAGGGGGAACTATGGCTACACCTTC.

This rearrangement joins TRBV6-5 to TRBJ2-3; 8 nucleotides line up with TRBD2. The CDR3 has 15 amino acids. In germline, CDR1 is MNHEY, CDR2 SVGAGI. The trim removed 6 bases at V and 3 bases at J, leaving 8 bases unmatched. The CDR3 DNA is TGTGCCAGCAGCCTCTTCCGGGGGGGAACAGATACGCAGTATTTT. It translates to CASSLFRGGTDTQYF.

The rearrangement uses TRBV4-1 and TRBJ2-7; maybe TRBD2 (5 bases). This CDR3 contains 15 residues. Germline V gene lookup returns CDR1 MGHRA and CDR2 YSYEKL. Trimming removed 1 base from V and 6 bases from J, with 16 bases in between. This CDR3 is CASSQGLVPGSEQYF. The CDR3 DNA is TGCGCCAGCAGCCAAGGGCTGGTCCCGGGGTCCGAGCAGTACTTC.

V gene TRBV2 combines with J gene TRBJ2-1; D unclear. The CDR3 extends over 14 amino acids. Between the trimmed V and J ends, which lost 4 bases and 0 bases, there was a span of 7 bases. CDR1 is SNHLY and CDR2 is FYNNEI in the germline V gene. This CDR3 reads CASSVQPSYNEQFF. The CDR3 coding sequence is TGTGCCAGCAGTGTACAGCCCTCCTACAATGAGCAGTTCTTC.

The rearrangement uses TRBV7-9 and TRBJ1-1; the D gene is possibly TRBD1 (6 bases). CDR3 length: 14 amino acids. Trimming left V 0 bases short and J 6 bases short, with 11 bases between. Germline-derived CDR1 and CDR2 are SEHNR and FQNEAQ (reference sequence). CDR3 sequence: CASSLALGAPEAFF. The CDR3 DNA follows: TGTGCCAGCAGCTTAGCGCTGGGGGCCCCTGAAGCTTTCTTT.

The chain joins TRBV3-1 (or the pseudogene TRBV3-2) to TRBJ1-4; D is possibly TRBD1 (6 bases). The CDR3 contains 14 residues. Trimming cost V 5 bases and J 7 bases, with 14 bases left between them. Germline loops: CDR1 LGHDT, CDR2 YNNKEL (reference sequence). The DNA for the CDR3 is TGTGCCAGCAGCGGGGGACACGGTGGTGAAAAACTGTTTTTT. It encodes CASSGGHGGEKLFF.

This clone came up a few times. The genes are TRBV6-5 and TRBJ2-2, with D possibly matching TRBD2 (6 bases). The V end lost 5 bases, the J end lost 0 bases, and 10 bases lay between the germline ends. CDR3 length: 15 amino acids. The V gene's germline CDR1 is MNHEY and CDR2 SVGAGI. The CDR3 here is CASSIRLANTGELFF. As DNA, the CDR3 is TGTGCCAGCAGTATACGACTAGCGAACACCGGGGAGCTGTTTTTT.

The J gene is TRBJ1-4, the V gene TRBV6-5; no clear D gene. This CDR3 spans 14 amino acids. Germline CDR1 MNHEY, CDR2 SVGAGI. Trimming removed 6 bases at V and 1 base at J, with 9 bases between. In DNA form, the CDR3 reads TGTGCCAGCAGCCCCACAGTAACTAATGAAAAACTGTTTTTT. Its translation is CASSPTVTNEKLFF.

This clone was counted only a few times. The chain uses TRBV3-1 (or the pseudogene TRBV3-2) and TRBJ2-1, with 8 bases identical to TRBD2. CDR3 length: 17 residues. V shed 2 bases, J shed 8 bases, and the junction held 14 bases outside the gene matches. Germline CDR1 is LGHDT and CDR2 is YNNKEL (reference sequence). Here the CDR3 DNA reads TGTGCCAGCAGCCAACATCCCGGGACTAGGGGATTTCATGAGCAGTTCTTC. This codes for CASSQHPGTRGFHEQFF.

This rearrangement joins TRBV6-2 or TRBV6-3 to TRBJ2-2; TRBD2 might be the D (6 bases). The CDR3 contains 15 residues. The germline V gene has CDR1 MNHEY and CDR2 SVGEGT. Deletions cut 4 bases from V and 4 bases from J, with 13 bases between. The CDR3 DNA sequence: TGTGCCAGCAGTTCCCCCCACGGGGGCACCGGGGAGCTGTTTTTT. Its translation is CASSSPHGGTGELFF.